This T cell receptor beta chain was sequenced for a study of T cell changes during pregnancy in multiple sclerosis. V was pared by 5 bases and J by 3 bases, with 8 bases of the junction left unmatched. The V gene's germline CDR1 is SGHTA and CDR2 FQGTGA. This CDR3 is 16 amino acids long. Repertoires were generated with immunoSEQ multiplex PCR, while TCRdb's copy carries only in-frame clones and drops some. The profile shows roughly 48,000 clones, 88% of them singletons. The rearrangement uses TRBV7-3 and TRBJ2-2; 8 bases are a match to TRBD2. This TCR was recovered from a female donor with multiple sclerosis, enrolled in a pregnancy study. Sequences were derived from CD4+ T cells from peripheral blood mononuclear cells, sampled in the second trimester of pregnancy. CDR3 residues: CASSPNGAGDTGELFF. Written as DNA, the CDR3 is TGTGCCAGCAGCCCTAACGGAGCGGGAGACACCGGGGAGCTGTTTTTT.